This TCR beta chain comes out of a study of cytomegalovirus exposure and HLA in healthy donors. Looking at the study overall: T cells numbering about 179 million yielded 100 million to 120 million unique TCR beta sequences in an earlier analysis. Early on, a data release was issued that held approximately 92 million unique TCRs from HLA-typed donors. Membership in the Caucasian-associated ancestry cluster was found for about four fifths of 398 genotyped donors. Findings of the study overall: Testing in vitro showed a few CMV-associated chains specific for CMV antigens.

Primers: 60 Vbeta forward and 13 Jbeta reverse. The data were produced by immunoSEQ multiplex PCR, yet TCRdb's version contains in-frame clones alone and is incomplete. The table counts about 140,000 clones; approximately 1% lies in the top ten. With regard to this clone: Its antigen is unknown.

The CDR3 has 15 amino acids. Per the germline V gene, CDR1 is KGHSH and CDR2 is LQKENI. Trimming left V 4 bases short and J 5 bases short, with 17 bases between. The sequenced sample consisted of PBMCs. The gene calls are TRBV18 and TRBJ2-5; D is perhaps TRBD1 (5 bases). The clonotype comes from a male donor in good health and CMV-seronegative. The CDR3 DNA reads TGTGCCAGCTCACGTTCCCAGGGATCCGTGGAGACCCAGTACTTC. Translation: CASSRSQGSVETQYF.